The T cell receptor (beta chain) under discussion was sequenced for a study of cytomegalovirus exposure and HLA in healthy donors. The repertoire was sequenced with immunoSEQ multiplex PCR; TCRdb's copy has only in-frame clones and lacks some. The sample carries approximately 220,000 clones, under 95% recorded once. The clonotype was recovered from a woman under 30 in good health and CMV-seronegative. Sequenced: PBMCs.

CDR3 in amino acids: CASGLVVGARYNEQFF. The CDR3 DNA is TGTGCTAGTGGTTTGGTCGTAGGAGCCCGATACAATGAGCAGTTCTTC. This chain uses TRBV12-5 with TRBJ2-1; no firm D call. Germline V gene data show CDR1 as LGHNT and CDR2 as FRNRAP. The CDR3 has 16 residues. The ends were cut back, 0 bases at V and 4 bases at J, with 13 bases in the middle.